Sequencing of this T cell receptor beta chain was carried out in a study of cytomegalovirus exposure and HLA in healthy donors (TCRdb year 2017). The study in broad terms: An earlier analysis of approximately 590 of the donors reported about 250 Gb of sequence data and more than 90 million unique TCR beta sequences from 150 million to 200 million T cells. HLA typing covered class I and class II loci at four-digit resolution. Donor age, sex, ethnicity and CMV serostatus were compiled together with the repertoire data. In addition to the first cohort of 650 to 750 subjects, a separate validation cohort of 120 different subjects was used. To study patterns of TCR occurrence, a later analysis re-analyzed previously published TCR beta repertoires from several hundred donors and added high-resolution HLA genotyping. The study aimed to test whether signatures of past pathogen exposure could be identified by cataloging public T cell receptors. Approximately 310 gigabases of sequencing data and tens of millions of unique TCR sequences made up an early release that covered approximately 620 HLA-typed donors. Every discovery cohort repertoire had been produced on one sequencing platform. Rather than drawing on any new phenotypic data, the later analysis identified candidate immune exposures from TCR beta sequences and the way those sequences occurred across donors. Using immunosequencing, the study profiled T cell repertoires from 500 to 800 subjects and related those repertoires to cytomegalovirus serostatus. A later genetic analysis used genome-wide SNP genotypes for 398 of the 666 donors, treating that subset as a discovery cohort. Because of strong linkage in the cohort, 5 or 6 DR-DQ haplotypes were treated as single units for association and clustering. To predict cytomegalovirus infection status, the study brought together high-throughput TCR immunosequencing, statistical association of individual TCRs with disease status, and machine learning. To decide whether each TCR beta V gene segment behaved as functional or pseudogenic, an earlier analysis of some 540 of the donors relied on high-throughput TCR beta sequencing. The number of donors typed differed by locus, with about 620-630 for A, B, C, DRB1 and DQB1, more than 500 for DQA1, approximately 570 for DPA1, and some 450 for DPB1. Of the 300 to 500 genotyped donors, roughly 80% were placed in the genetic ancestry cluster associated with self-reported Caucasian donors. Across approximately 400 genotyped donors of the cohort, an average of approximately 240,000 unique TCR beta nucleotide sequences per donor were sequenced, and around 19% of those sequences were non-productive.

Library method: the immunoSEQ multiplex PCR assay. The multiplex PCR relied on a mix of 60 forward primers for TCR Vbeta segments and 13 reverse primers for TCR Jbeta segments. A multiplex PCR assay on genomic DNA amplified the CDR3 region of rearranged TCR beta genes. The amplified TCR beta libraries were sequenced on the Illumina HiSeq System as 87-base-pair reads. The original pipeline was this. In a later analysis, some 80 million unique TCR beta chains were counted across the 650 to 700 repertoires, and around 10 million of these chains were shared by at least two donors. Raw reads were error-corrected and collapsed into unique sequences with a nearest-neighbor algorithm that merged closely related sequences to remove PCR and sequencing errors. CDR3 sequences were aligned to IMGT reference sequences to assign V, D and J gene segments. Each retained sequence needed at least a six-nucleotide match to both a V gene segment and a J gene segment. A rearrangement counted as productive if the CDR3 had no stop codons and remained in frame with V and J, and every other rearrangement counted as non-productive. CDR3 was defined by IMGT convention, running from the second conserved V-encoded cysteine to the conserved J-encoded phenylalanine. Sequences without an unambiguous match to a single V gene segment were excluded from the earlier analysis of several hundred of the donors. An earlier analysis of just under 600 of the donors called V segments functional above 56.7% productive rearrangements and segregating when the between-donor standard deviation exceeded 5%. To diagnose cytomegalovirus status from the catalog of TCR beta chain sequences, a statistical classification framework was built. In a later analysis, TCR nucleotide sequences were compared against IMGT/GENE-DB human TR gene sequences so that V and J genes could be assigned. Using the TCRdist pipeline, a later analysis assigned CDR3 sequences along with most-parsimonious VDJ recombination scenarios. A later analysis defined each TCR beta chain by its CDR3 amino acid sequence plus V-gene family, and excluded reads lacking a unique V-gene family. To address suspected cross-contamination and a sequencing artifact, a later analysis removed over 500 highly shared, low-generation-probability nucleotide sequences. In a later analysis, a clonal expansion index was calculated for each public chain from normalized within-repertoire ranks of inferred template counts. In a later analysis, generation probabilities were computed using a VDJ recombination model fitted to out-of-frame rearrangements, and the results were checked against IGoR. Hypergeometric tests were used in a later analysis to score TCR-TCR, TCR-HLA and TCR-CMV co-occurrence, with a repertoire-size bias correction applied to the TCR pairs. To estimate false discovery rates, a later analysis permuted the HLA or CMV assignments 20 times. In a later analysis, co-occurring TCRs were grouped with DBSCAN, and TCRdist sequence similarity was added when clustering was performed within HLA-allele-positive subsets. For co-occurrence clustering, repertoires with fewer than 30,000 or more than 120,000 public chains were excluded, along with roughly 5 repertoires with anomalous nucleotide sharing. TCRdb's version of the immuneACCESS table is confined to in-frame rearrangements and falls short of the full clone set. An unresolved V gene accounts for under half of the shortfall where checked; the remainder is of unknown origin. V, J and clone size are taken as reported in that table, and D and trimming were inferred from the DNA itself. The sample yields under 150,000 clones; nearly 80% were counted once. Jointly, the top ten make up 3% to 4% of the sample.

Including the terminal cysteine and phenylalanine, the CDR3 comprises 15 residues. Solely the CDR3 DNA is kept, with 45 bases framed from the first base. Between the V and J ends, shortened by 3 bases and 3 bases respectively, the junction contains 14 bases. The germline V gene encodes CDR1 KGHSH and CDR2 LQKENI. The cohort was made up of roughly 670 healthy bone marrow donors. At the time of sampling, all cohort members were nominally healthy, though unrecorded immune exposures were likely present. The donor was CMV seropositive and belonged to the group of 270 or so seropositive cohort members. A peripheral blood sample was collected from each donor, and TCR beta sequencing was performed on peripheral blood mononuclear cells. The Qiagen DNeasy Blood Extraction Kit was used to extract genomic DNA from the blood cell samples. What the study reported, not specific to this receptor: A later analysis found that most CMV-associated TCR beta chains appeared HLA-restricted, with HLA associations seemingly driven largely by CMV exposure. A further reported finding was that TCR beta sequences accurately predicted the HLA-A and HLA-B alleles for most subjects in the first cohort. In a later analysis, HLA-associated TCR beta chains were found to be more clonally expanded and to have lower generation probabilities than equally common non-associated chains. The cohort was sequenced for TCR beta chains only, and without alpha or paired-chain data the features that could be detected were limited. Assigning TCR associations to individual alleles was difficult when HLA alleles, especially DR and DQ, strongly co-occurred. The study listed around 160 TCR beta chains as associated with cytomegalovirus. A later genetic analysis reported fewer N-insertions in productive TCRs among donors in an Asian-associated ancestry cluster than the approximately 700-donor mean. The presence/absence analyses assumed that sequencing depth was roughly uniform across donors, and that assumption may not be true. Because some donors lacked HLA typing at each locus, the association tests relied only on the typed subset. A cluster of highly shared sequence variants was judged likely to represent a technical artifact of the sequencing pipeline. Specific HLA alleles were associated with roughly 17,000 TCR beta sequences at a false discovery rate of 0.05 in a later analysis. A later analysis found that TCR association rates varied across HLA loci, with DRB1 alleles showing the most associated TCRs and HLA-C alleles the fewest. Across donors, most TCR sequences were observed very rarely, whereas some public TCRs were present in many individuals. Linkage disequilibrium might explain the correlated functional status among segregating V segments, but an unknown experimental factor could not be excluded. The classifier was reported to diagnose cytomegalovirus status with high specificity and sensitivity in both the original cohort and the validation cohort. Several of the top co-occurrence clusters appeared to be linked to parvovirus B19, influenza, CMV and Epstein-Barr virus, according to a later analysis. V-gene and J-gene trimming of TCR beta chains was associated with a missense DCLRE1C variant in a later genetic analysis, and the association was replicated in an independent cohort. A few of the identified cytomegalovirus-associated TCR beta chains were confirmed in vitro to be specific for cytomegalovirus antigens. Some IMGT-functional V segments, including TRBV6-2 and TRBV6-3, could not be distinguished by the 87-base-pair reads and were therefore excluded. The only immune exposure information available for the cohort was CMV serostatus. In an earlier analysis of some 500 of the donors, most TCR beta V segments were observed in productive rearrangements about 87% or about 30% of the time, broadly matching IMGT annotations. Because counts were too low, roughly 16 rarely observed V segments, including chromosome 9 orphons, were excluded from the earlier analysis of 500 to 700 of the donors. The authors suggested that the approach could potentially be extended to other disease states and immunological phenotypes.

In the case of this clone: Its antigen target is currently unknown. The record has no base qualities; no much larger clone is one base away.

The sample was PBMCs. Here the chain combines TRBV18 and TRBJ1-2, with TRBD1 tentatively as D gene (6 bases match). The receptor was derived from a woman aged 25 to 39 in good health and CMV-seropositive. In nucleotide form, the sequence is TGTGCCAGCTCACCTGTCACAGGGAGGGACTATGGCTACACCTTC. Translated, this gives CASSPVTGRDYGYTF.